This TCR beta chain was recorded in a study of blood T cell repertoires in COVID-19. Libraries were prepared by immunoSEQ multiplex PCR; TCRdb keeps only in-frame clonotypes and omits some of them. This table holds around 160,000 clones, around 84% found once. Germline CDR1 is SGHTA and CDR2 is FQGNSA. J lost 7 bases, V lost 4 bases, and 11 bases had no gene match. The CDR3 is 15 amino acids. The source is a woman in her forties or fifties who had been exposed to COVID-19. The chain is built from TRBV7-2 and TRBJ1-2; 8 bases match TRBD1. Sequencing was performed on PBMCs or T cells enriched from blood (not recorded which). CDR3 loop: CASSSRQGTSVGYTF. The CDR3 DNA is TGTGCCAGCAGCTCGCGACAGGGGACATCTGTTGGCTACACCTTC. Full variable domain (rest looked up from reference TRBV7-2 and TRBJ1-2): GAGVSQSPSNKVTEKGKDVELRCDPISGHTALYWYRQSLGQGLEFLIYFQGNSAPDKSGLPSDRFSAERTGGSVSTLTIQRTQQEDSAVYLCASSSRQGTSVGYTFGSGTRLTVV.